A single sample is the source of the 22 T cell receptor beta chains below, sequenced in a study of shared clonotypes between healthy human individuals. Sequencing was performed with immunoSEQ multiplex PCR; in TCRdb, only in-frame clones are kept and a portion is missing. The sample records a few million clones, around 90% being singletons. Sequenced material: naive CD4+ T cells from PBMCs. As for subset: CD45RA+ positively selected. The receptors derive from a man aged 18 to 30 in good health. Some clones in this sample may be carry-over from other donors' samples.

V gene TRBV27 combines with J gene TRBJ1-5; D is uncertain. There are 13 residues in the CDR3. Germline lookup yields CDR1 MNHEY and CDR2 SMNVEV (reference sequence). V gave up 2 bases and J gave up 7 bases, with 9 bases separating them. CDR3: CASSLGGKQPQHF. CDR3 nucleotides: TGTGCCAGCAGTTTAGGCGGAAAACAGCCCCAGCATTTT.

This chain links TRBV10-3 with TRBJ1-1, with 8 bases that match TRBD1. The germline gives CDR1 ENHRY, CDR2 SYGVKD. Unmatched junction bases numbered 8, after V lost 7 bases and J lost 4 bases. The CDR3 sequence is 14 residues long. CDR3 amino acids: CAINGQGGGTEAFF. In DNA, the CDR3 is TGTGCCATCAATGGACAGGGCGGGGGCACTGAAGCTTTCTTT.

This clone came up once. This rearrangement joins TRBV9 to TRBJ2-1, with 10 bases aligning to TRBD2. V lost 0 bases to trimming and J lost 1 base; unmatched junction nucleotides: 4. Germline CDR1 is SGDLS and CDR2 is YYNGEE. The CDR3 runs 17 residues. The CDR3 loop is CASSVGVGLASYNEQFF. The CDR3 coding sequence is TGTGCCAGCAGCGTAGGGGTGGGACTAGCGTCCTACAATGAGCAGTTCTTC.

This clone has only one observation. The rearrangement joins TRBV7-9 to TRBJ2-5; TRBD1 agrees at 9 bases. CDR3 size: 15 residues. Germline CDR1 SEHNR, CDR2 FQNEAQ (reference sequence). V lost 4 bases and J lost 4; bases outside the gene matches: 7. The CDR3 loop is CASSSRQQGAETQYF. In DNA form, the CDR3 reads TGTGCCAGCAGCTCAAGGCAACAGGGGGCAGAGACCCAGTACTTC.

The chain has TRBV7-9 and TRBJ2-1, with 8 bases that match TRBD2. This CDR3 comprises 15 residues. Per the germline V gene, CDR1 is SEHNR and CDR2 is FQNEAQ (reference sequence). J was trimmed by 9 bases and V by 1 base; bases with no gene match: 8. The CDR3 DNA is TGTGCCAGCAGCTTAGGACCGGGACTAGGGAGTGAGCAGTTCTTC. Translation gives CASSLGPGLGSEQFF.

To note about this clone: At the DNA level, this CDR3 is encoded by other sequences in the same sample as well. V gene TRBV5-1 combines with J gene TRBJ2-7; the match to TRBD2 covers 12 bases. The CDR3 consists of 15 residues. The V and J ends lost 4 bases and 2 bases, in that order; junction bases with no gene match: 4. Germline-derived CDR1 and CDR2 are SGHRS and YFSETQ. The CDR3 DNA reads TGCGCCAGCAGCCTTCTAGCGGGAGGGCCCTACGAGCAGTACTTC. It encodes CASSLLAGGPYEQYF.

CDR3 region: CASSPTPGQEKLFF. The CDR3 region has the DNA TGTGCCAGCAGCCCGACTCCCGGACAGGAGAAATTGTTTTTT. The V call is TRBV7-2, the J call TRBJ1-4; TRBD1 agrees at 7 bases. The CDR3 runs to 14 residues. Per the germline V gene, CDR1 is SGHTA and CDR2 is FQGNSA. Unmatched junction bases numbered 15, after V lost 5 bases and J lost 15 bases.

About this clone itself: The sample carries other DNA sequences with the same CDR3. The gene calls are TRBV28 and TRBJ2-7, with D unclear. V shed 3 bases and J shed 4 bases, with 7 bases lying between them. This CDR3 has 12 amino acids. CDR1 is MDHEN and CDR2 is SYDVKM in the germline V gene. The CDR3 region has the DNA TGTGCCAGCAGTTTGTCCAGGTACGAGCAGTACTTC. This translates into CASSLSRYEQYF.

CDR3 sequence reads: CASSVRTSGTGPYEQYF. CDR3 in DNA: TGTGCCAGCAGTGTCCGTACATCCGGGACAGGACCCTACGAGCAGTACTTC. The chain employs TRBV6-1 and TRBJ2-7; TRBD1 matches at 8 bases. Germline trimming cut 4 bases from V and 2 bases from J; bases unmatched to any gene: 13. The CDR3 has 17 residues. The germline V gene encodes CDR1 MNHNS and CDR2 SASEGT.

This chain uses TRBV5-4 with TRBJ2-1; D call uncertain. The germline CDR1 and CDR2 sequences are SGHNT and YYREEE (reference sequence). Trimming shortened V by 3 bases and J by 0 bases, and 13 bases separated the two germline ends. This CDR3 is 16 amino acids long. Written as DNA, the CDR3 is TGTGCCAGCAGCTCGGTGGGCAGGAGCTCCTACAATGAGCAGTTCTTC. Translating gives CASSSVGRSSYNEQFF.

V is TRBV7-9 and J is TRBJ2-1; tentative D call: TRBD1 (6 bases). The V gene lost 0 bases and the J gene lost 5 bases, with 8 bases spanning the gap. Germline V lookup: CDR1 SEHNR, CDR2 FQNEAQ (reference sequence). The CDR3 totals 14 residues. In DNA, the CDR3 is TGTGCCAGCAGCTTAGCGGGGGCTGACAATGAGCAGTTCTTC. Amino acids: CASSLAGADNEQFF.

The chain recombines TRBV10-3 with TRBJ2-1; 11 bases agree with TRBD1. The germline CDR1 and CDR2 sequences are ENHRY and SYGVKD. The CDR3 extends over 13 amino acids. Losses at the gene ends were 8 bases for V and 8 bases for J; bases not matched to a gene: 5. CDR3 in amino acids: CAIATGQGDEQFF. The CDR3 DNA reads as TGTGCCATCGCGACGGGACAGGGGGATGAGCAGTTCTTC.

V usage is TRBV7-8 and J usage is TRBJ2-1, with 7 bases identical to TRBD2. CDR3 size: 16 residues. Germline V gene sequence: CDR1 SGHVS, CDR2 FQNEAQ. V lost 5 bases to trimming and J lost 3 bases; unmatched junction nucleotides: 10. CDR3 protein: CASSRPLAALYNEQFF. The CDR3 DNA reads TGTGCCAGCAGCCGGCCCCTAGCGGCCCTCTACAATGAGCAGTTCTTC.

The chain recombines TRBV18 with TRBJ2-7; the D call may be TRBD1 or TRBD2 (5 bases each). The CDR3 is 13 amino acids. V lost 2 bases and J 5 bases, leaving 10 bases between the germline ends. Germline-derived CDR1 and CDR2 are KGHSH and LQKENI. CDR3 nucleotides: TGTGCCAGCTCACCAACGGGGCAGAACGAGCAGTACTTC. As protein: CASSPTGQNEQYF.

On this clone: The sample carries other DNA sequences with the same CDR3. The J gene is TRBJ2-1, the V gene TRBV7-3, with TRBD2 identical over 7 bases. The CDR3 length is 15 residues. V dropped 3 bases and J dropped 3; count of bases not matched to a gene: 5. CDR1 is SGHTA and CDR2 is FQGTGA in the germline V gene. CDR3 region: CASSFAGGGYNEQFF. CDR3 nucleotide sequence: TGTGCCAGCAGCTTCGCTGGCGGGGGCTACAATGAGCAGTTCTTC.

This clone has just one count. The chain uses TRBV28 and TRBJ1-2; 8 bases fit TRBD1. Germline V gene sequence: CDR1 MDHEN, CDR2 SYDVKM. V dropped 6 bases and J dropped 4; count of bases not matched to a gene: 13. There are 16 residues in the CDR3. The CDR3 protein is CASSLEYRGRGYGYTF. CDR3 nucleotides: TGTGCCAGCAGCCTTGAGTACAGGGGGAGGGGCTATGGCTACACCTTC.

This clone was counted once. The V call is TRBV2, the J call TRBJ2-1; D possibly corresponds to TRBD2 (5 bases). CDR1 is SNHLY and CDR2 is FYNNEI in the germline V gene. Trimming took 0 bases from V and 9 from J, leaving 15 bases between them. The CDR3 totals 15 residues. CDR3 coding DNA: TGTGCCAGCAGTGAAGCGAGCCCTCGAACTAGTGAGCAGTTCTTC. This gives the protein CASSEASPRTSEQFF.

This chain joins TRBV6-1 and TRBJ2-4, with D possibly being TRBD1 or TRBD2 (6 bases each). The CDR3 loop spans 14 amino acids. From germline, CDR1 is MNHNS and CDR2 SASEGT. V lost 8 bases, J lost 3 bases, and 14 bases lay in between. In DNA form, the CDR3 reads TGTGCCAGCCGTGTAAGGGGGGACAAAAACATTCAGTACTTC. Its protein product is CASRVRGDKNIQYF.

The chain has TRBV2 and TRBJ1-4, with D perhaps TRBD1 (5 bases). This CDR3 region has 14 residues. V lost 3 bases to trimming and J lost 3 bases, with 8 bases between them. The germline V gene has CDR1 SNHLY and CDR2 FYNNEI. This chain's CDR3 is CASSERGANEKLFF. The CDR3 bases are TGTGCCAGCAGTGAGCGGGGGGCTAATGAAAAACTGTTTTTT. Full variable domain (rest looked up from reference TRBV2 and TRBJ1-4): EPEVTQTPSHQVTQMGQEVILRCVPISNHLYFYWYRQILGQKVEFLVSFYNNEISEKSEIFDDQFSVERPDGSNFTLKIRSTKLEDSAMYFCASSERGANEKLFFGSGTQLSVL.

The V gene is TRBV5-4, the J gene TRBJ2-7; tentatively, D is TRBD1 or TRBD2 (5 bases each). From germline, CDR1 is SGHNT and CDR2 YYREEE (reference sequence). The CDR3 totals 13 residues. Deletions cut 4 bases from V and 6 bases from J, with 14 bases between. The CDR3 nucleotides are TGTGCCAGCAGCCCCCGGGACCGACTCGAGCAGTACTTC. Protein product: CASSPRDRLEQYF.

V is TRBV29-1 and J is TRBJ1-1, with a tentative D call TRBD1 (6 bases). The germline V gene has CDR1 SQVTM and CDR2 ANQGSEA. The V end lost 6 bases, the J end lost 3 bases, and 14 bases lay between the germline ends. The CDR3 totals 13 residues. The DNA of the CDR3 is TGCAGCGTCCCAGGGGTGAGACACACTGAAGCTTTCTTT. Protein: CSVPGVRHTEAFF.

This clone was seen a few times. V usage is TRBV18 and J usage is TRBJ1-1; 7 nucleotides agree with TRBD1. The CDR3 loop spans 15 amino acids. Germline CDR1 KGHSH, CDR2 LQKENI. After removal of 2 bases from V and 1 base from J, the junction contained 4 bases not matched to a gene. CDR3 region: CASSPKGQTNTEAFF. Here the CDR3 DNA reads TGTGCCAGCTCACCAAAGGGACAGACGAACACTGAAGCTTTCTTT. The full variable domain, with the rest looked up from reference TRBV18 and TRBJ1-1, is NAGVMQNPRHLVRRRGQEARLRCSPMKGHSHVYWYRQLPEEGLKFMVYLQKENIIDESGMPKERFSAEFPKEGPSILRIQQVVRGDSAAYFCASSPKGQTNTEAFFGQGTRLTVV.